This T cell receptor beta chain was sequenced during a study of cytomegalovirus exposure and HLA in healthy donors. Comments on this clone: Its antigen remains unidentified.

CDR3 length: 15 residues. The germline V gene has CDR1 SGHRS and CDR2 YFSETQ. Trimming cost V 0 bases and J 5 bases, with 14 bases left between them. Study-level points and caveats: According to the study, some 160 TCR beta chains were cytomegalovirus-associated. Generally TCR sequences proved uncommon, though certain public TCRs appeared in numerous donors.

Assay used: immunoSEQ multiplex PCR; TCRdb lists only in-frame clones, some missing. The sample carries roughly 240,000 clones, about 86% recorded once. V usage is TRBV5-1 and J usage is TRBJ2-5; maybe TRBD2 (6 bases). The receptor's source is a man between 18 and 35 years old in good health and CMV-seronegative. Sequencing was carried out using PBMCs. CDR3 region: CASSLAFAGFETQYF. CDR3 nucleotide sequence: TGCGCCAGCAGCTTGGCCTTTGCGGGGTTTGAGACCCAGTACTTC.